Given below is one T cell receptor beta chain in context. V gave up 0 bases and J gave up 7 bases; unmatched junction bases: 11. The CDR3 runs 16 residues. Germline loops: CDR1 SGHRS, CDR2 YFSETQ. The protocol was immunoSEQ multiplex PCR, while the TCRdb copy is restricted to in-frame clones and leaves out a portion. The repertoire holds approximately 40,000 clones, 75% to 90% seen once, with roughly 24% in the top ten. This entry is derived from a study of PD-L1 blockade in urothelial cancer. Study details: About 90% of the roughly 29 patients were men with bladder-origin urothelial cancer. The median T cell count in blood samples was 141,255. Analyzed time points were 3 weeks (second dose) and 6 weeks after therapy began.

This sample's time point: peripheral blood 6 weeks after treatment start. The chain joins TRBV5-1 to TRBJ2-7; 9 positions agree with TRBD2. This receptor was taken from a man aged 60-69 years with urothelial cancer. Sequencing used PBMCs, obtained around atezolizumab (anti-PD-L1) treatment. In DNA, the CDR3 is TGCGCCAGCAGCTTGGACGGGACTAGCCGAGGGGAAGAGCAGTACTTC. Protein: CASSLDGTSRGEEQYF.